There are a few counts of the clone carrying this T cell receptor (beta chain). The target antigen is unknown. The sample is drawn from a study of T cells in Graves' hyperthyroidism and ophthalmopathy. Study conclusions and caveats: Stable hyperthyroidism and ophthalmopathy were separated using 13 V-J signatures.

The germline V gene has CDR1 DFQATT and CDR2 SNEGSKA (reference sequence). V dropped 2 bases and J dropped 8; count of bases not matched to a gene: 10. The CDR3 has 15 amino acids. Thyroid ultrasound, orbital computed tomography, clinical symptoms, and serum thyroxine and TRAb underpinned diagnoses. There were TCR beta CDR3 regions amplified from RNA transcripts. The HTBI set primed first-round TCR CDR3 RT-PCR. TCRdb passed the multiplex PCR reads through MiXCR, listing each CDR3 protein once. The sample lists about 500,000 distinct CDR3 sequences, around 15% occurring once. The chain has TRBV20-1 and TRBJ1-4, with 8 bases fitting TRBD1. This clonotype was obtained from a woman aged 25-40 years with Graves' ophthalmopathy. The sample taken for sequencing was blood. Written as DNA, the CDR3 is TGCAGTGCTAGAAACCGGACAGGGTGGCGGGAAAAACTGTTTTTT. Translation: CSARNRTGWREKLFF.